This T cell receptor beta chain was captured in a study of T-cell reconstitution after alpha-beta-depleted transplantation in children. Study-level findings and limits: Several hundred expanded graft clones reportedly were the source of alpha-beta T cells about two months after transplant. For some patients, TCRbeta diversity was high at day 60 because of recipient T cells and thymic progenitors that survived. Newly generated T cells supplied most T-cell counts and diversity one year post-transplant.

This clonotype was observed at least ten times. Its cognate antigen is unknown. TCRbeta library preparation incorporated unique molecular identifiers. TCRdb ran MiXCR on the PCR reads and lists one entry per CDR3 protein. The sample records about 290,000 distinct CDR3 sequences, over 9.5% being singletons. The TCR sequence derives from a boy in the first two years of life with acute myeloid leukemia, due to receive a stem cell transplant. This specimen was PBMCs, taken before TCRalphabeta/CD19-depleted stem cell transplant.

In nucleotides, the CDR3 is TGTGCCAGCAGCTTAGGAGAGTACTATGGCTACACCTTC. Translated, it gives CASSLGEYYGYTF. This rearrangement joins TRBV7-9 to TRBJ1-2; no clear D gene. Per the germline V gene, CDR1 is SEHNR and CDR2 is FQNEAQ (reference sequence). V lost 1 base, J lost 3 bases, and 6 bases lay in between. The CDR3 is 13 residues long. Full variable domain (rest looked up from reference TRBV7-9 and TRBJ1-2): DTGVSQNPRHKITKRGQNVTFRCDPISEHNRLYWYRQTLGQGPEFLTYFQNEAQLEKSRLLSDRFSAERPKGSFSTLEIQRTEQGDSAMYLCASSLGEYYGYTFGSGTRLTVV.